This TCR beta chain originates from a study of patients and donors after allogeneic stem cell transplantation. TCRdb ran MiXCR on the RT-PCR reads and lists one entry per CDR3 protein. Of about 150,000 distinct CDR3 sequences listed, 37% are singletons. The germline V gene has CDR1 SGHRS and CDR2 YFSETQ. V was trimmed by 3 bases and J by 6 bases, leaving 12 bases between them. The CDR3 spans 13 residues. The V gene is TRBV5-1, the J gene TRBJ1-2; tentative D call: TRBD1 (6 bases). The sample taken for sequencing was blood, either unsorted or a sorted T cell fraction (not recorded which). This clonotype was sampled from a human donor who was either an allogeneic HSCT recipient or a stem cell or donor lymphocyte infusion donor (not recorded which). It is not recorded whose cells these are; they may come from a transplant donor. CDR3 in DNA: TGCGCCAGCAGCTACAGGGATGAGAATGGCTACACCTTC. As protein: CASSYRDENGYTF.